Shown below are 20 T cell receptor beta chains from a single sample sequenced in a study of T-cell memory formation after mild COVID-19. MiXCR was run by TCRdb on the 5' RACE reads, yielding one entry per CDR3 protein. The table has roughly 350,000 distinct CDR3 sequences, approximately 13% seen once. Specimen: PBMCs or a T cell subset sorted from them (not recorded which). The receptors were gathered from a man between 18 and 35 years old who had mild COVID-19 (a few samples of this study predate the infection). Cell type and time point are not known.

This clonotype was counted ten times or more. The chain combines TRBV5-1 with TRBJ2-5, with 7 bases identical to TRBD1. Germline loops: CDR1 SGHRS, CDR2 YFSETQ. Trimming removed 4 bases from V and 5 bases from J; junction bases left unmatched: 8. The CDR3 is 14 residues long. The CDR3 is CASSVRQGVETQYF. The CDR3 DNA follows: TGCGCCAGCAGCGTTCGACAGGGAGTCGAGACCCAGTACTTC.

This clonotype has only a few counts. The rearrangement uses TRBV14 and TRBJ1-1; no clear D gene. V lost 4 bases and J 4 bases, leaving 16 bases between the germline ends. The CDR3 has 15 amino acids. CDR1 SGHDN and CDR2 FVKESK come from the germline V gene. Here the CDR3 DNA reads TGTGCCAGCAGCCCTCATATCGATGGAGGCACTGAAGCTTTCTTT. Protein product: CASSPHIDGGTEAFF.

The table lists this clonotype with many counts. V gene TRBV20-1 combines with J gene TRBJ2-5; D possibly uses TRBD1 or TRBD2 (5 bases each). Trimming removed 7 bases at V and 1 base at J, with 13 bases between. The CDR3 is 13 residues long. Germline V gene sequence: CDR1 DFQATT, CDR2 SNEGSKA (reference sequence). CDR3 sequence: CSERGGIQETQYF. CDR3 in DNA: TGCAGTGAACGGGGCGGCATCCAAGAGACCCAGTACTTC.

This clonotype was recorded a few times. The chain recombines TRBV5-1 with TRBJ2-6; possibly TRBD1 for D (5 bases). Germline CDR1 is SGHRS and CDR2 is YFSETQ. V was trimmed by 0 bases and J by 0 bases, leaving 13 bases between them. The CDR3 is 18 residues long. The CDR3 protein is CASSLAETAYSGANVLTF. The CDR3 nucleotides are TGCGCCAGCAGCTTGGCCGAGACAGCATACTCTGGGGCCAACGTCCTGACTTTC.

V and J are TRBV20-1 and TRBJ2-5; D possibly uses TRBD1 or TRBD2 (5 bases each). The CDR3 length is 12 residues. V gave up 6 bases and J gave up 5 bases, with 13 bases separating them. The germline V gene has CDR1 DFQATT and CDR2 SNEGSKA (reference sequence). The CDR3 loop is CSAKTRGETQYF. In DNA form, the CDR3 reads TGCAGTGCCAAGACACGGGGCGAGACCCAGTACTTC.

This clonotype turned up a few times. CDR3 DNA: TGCAGTGCTAGAGATTGGGGACAGACCGAAGCTTTCTTT. Translated, it gives CSARDWGQTEAFF. This chain connects TRBV20-1 to TRBJ1-1; 7 positions match TRBD1. V shed 0 bases and J 8 bases; nucleotides not matched to a gene: 6. The CDR3 runs 13 residues. Germline assignment: CDR1 DFQATT and CDR2 SNEGSKA (reference sequence).

The rearrangement uses TRBV3-1 and TRBJ2-2; 8 nucleotides line up with TRBD2. This CDR3 spans 15 amino acids. V shed 4 bases, J shed 6 bases, and the junction held 7 bases outside the gene matches. The germline V gene encodes CDR1 LGHDT and CDR2 YNNKEL (reference sequence). CDR3 sequence reads: CASSLRGGLAGELFF. The CDR3 DNA sequence: TGTGCCAGCAGCCTCCGGGGGGGCCTAGCCGGGGAGCTGTTTTTT.

This clonotype was detected once. This chain joins TRBV5-1 and TRBJ2-6; D gene uncertain. This CDR3 has 15 residues. CDR1 and CDR2 from the germline V gene are SGHRS and YFSETQ. With 1 base removed from V and 2 bases from J, the gap between germline ends came to 7 bases. The CDR3 spells CASSLFRTGANVLTF. The CDR3 DNA sequence: TGCGCCAGCAGCTTGTTCAGAACTGGGGCCAACGTCCTGACTTTC.

This clonotype was found a few times. The rearrangement uses TRBV30 and TRBJ2-7; D might be TRBD1 (5 bases). The CDR3 length is 11 residues. CDR1 GTSNPN and CDR2 SVGIG come from the germline V gene (reference sequence). Trimming pared 4 bases from V and 4 bases from J, leaving 8 bases between. CDR3 sequence reads: CAWMAGYEQYF. The CDR3 nucleotides read TGTGCCTGGATGGCAGGGTACGAGCAGTACTTC.

The chain links TRBV5-4 to TRBJ2-7; 13 bases line up with TRBD2. CDR1 is SGHNT and CDR2 is YYREEE in the germline V gene (reference sequence). Trimming at V came to 4 bases and at J to 5 bases, leaving 15 bases not matched to a gene. The CDR3 covers 18 residues. The DNA for the CDR3 is TGTGCCAGCAGCCCAGGCTCACTAGCGGGGGGGACCCCCGACGAGCAGTACTTC. Amino acids: CASSPGSLAGGTPDEQYF. Variable domain in full (rest from reference TRBV5-4 and TRBJ2-7): ETGVTQSPTHLIKTRGQQVTLRCSSQSGHNTVSWYQQALGQGPQFIFQYYREEENGRGNFPPRFSGLQFPNYSSELNVNALELDDSALYLCASSPGSLAGGTPDEQYFGPGTRLTVT.

This clonotype has just a few counts. The V and J genes are TRBV5-1 and TRBJ2-1, with 11 bases identical to TRBD2. Germline-derived CDR1 and CDR2 are SGHRS and YFSETQ. V dropped 5 bases and J dropped 4; count of bases not matched to a gene: 11. The CDR3 spans 17 residues. CDR3 loop: CASSYLGLAVHYNEQFF. The CDR3 region has the DNA TGCGCCAGCAGTTACCTGGGACTAGCGGTTCATTACAATGAGCAGTTCTTC.

This clonotype was detected only a few times. The rearrangement joins TRBV5-1 to TRBJ1-6; D not certain. The CDR3 covers 13 residues. V lost 3 bases and J lost 8, with 9 bases in between. Per germline, CDR1 SGHRS and CDR2 YFSETQ. The CDR3 coding sequence is TGCGCCAGCAGCTCGGACGGCGATTCACCCCTCCACTTT. Its translation is CASSSDGDSPLHF.

The chain combines TRBV2 with TRBJ2-4; D not certain. The CDR3 runs 12 residues. V dropped 10 bases and J dropped 0 bases, with 7 bases sitting between them. CDR1 is SNHLY and CDR2 is FYNNEI in the germline V gene. The CDR3 is CATALAKNIQYF. In DNA form, the CDR3 reads TGTGCCACGGCGCTAGCCAAAAACATTCAGTACTTC. Complete variable domain (other parts from reference TRBV2 and TRBJ2-4): EPEVTQTPSHQVTQMGQEVILRCVPISNHLYFYWYRQILGQKVEFLVSFYNNEISEKSEIFDDQFSVERPDGSNFTLKIRSTKLEDSAMYFCATALAKNIQYFGAGTRLSVL.

The chain joins TRBV7-3 to TRBJ1-1; 12 nucleotides match TRBD1. The V gene end was trimmed by 5 bases and the J gene end by 6 bases; junction bases not matched to a gene: 7. The CDR3 totals 15 residues. CDR1 and CDR2 (germline): SGHTA, FQGTGA. Written as DNA, the CDR3 is TGTGCCAGCAGCCCTGGGACAGGGGGCAACCCTGAAGCTTTCTTT. This gives the protein CASSPGTGGNPEAFF.

This clonotype was seen only a few times. CDR3 sequence reads: CASSLGQGAGDEQYF. CDR3 bases: TGTGCCAGCAGTTTAGGACAGGGGGCGGGCGACGAGCAGTACTTC. J is TRBJ2-7 and V is TRBV12-3 or TRBV12-4, with TRBD1 matching 10 bases. Germline trimming cut 1 base from V and 5 bases from J; bases unmatched to any gene: 5. This CDR3 is 15 amino acids long.

V usage is TRBV5-1 and J usage is TRBJ2-3; weak D call: TRBD2 (6 bases). This CDR3 comprises 15 residues. Trimming shortened V by 2 bases and J by 6 bases, and 16 bases separated the two germline ends. The germline CDR1 and CDR2 sequences are SGHRS and YFSETQ. The CDR3 spells CASSFGSGGDDTQYF. CDR3 sequence (DNA): TGCGCCAGCAGCTTCGGGTCCGGGGGAGATGATACGCAGTATTTT.

This chain connects TRBV5-1 to TRBJ1-2, with a possible D match to TRBD1 (5 bases). The length of the CDR3 is 16 residues. Germline V gene lookup returns CDR1 SGHRS and CDR2 YFSETQ. V lost 0 bases to trimming and J lost 6 bases, with 18 bases between them. The CDR3 here is CASSLAPQSGPDGYTF. The CDR3 DNA reads as TGCGCCAGCAGCTTGGCCCCCCAATCAGGGCCCGATGGCTACACCTTC.

This clonotype was detected ten times or more. The chain recombines TRBV29-1 with TRBJ2-4, with TRBD2 identical over 7 bases. The CDR3 covers 12 residues. Germline lookup yields CDR1 SQVTM and CDR2 ANQGSEA. With 6 bases clipped from V and 9 bases from J, the junction kept 8 bases outside the gene matches. The CDR3 DNA follows: TGCAGCGTAGGGAGGGAGGGAGGCATTCAGTACTTC. Translated: CSVGREGGIQYF.

V gene TRBV5-1 combines with J gene TRBJ2-7; D is possibly TRBD2 (6 bases). The CDR3 consists of 14 residues. V gave up 7 bases and J gave up 1 base, with 15 bases separating them. Looked up from germline, CDR1 is SGHRS and CDR2 is YFSETQ. As DNA, the CDR3 is TGCGCCAGCCGGCTGGGCCGGGAGTCCTACGAGCAGTACTTC. It yields the protein CASRLGRESYEQYF.

The chain has TRBV29-1 and TRBJ2-3; 12 nucleotides align to TRBD2. Trimming took 5 bases from V and 6 from J; bases not matched to a gene: 3. The V gene's germline CDR1 is SQVTM and CDR2 ANQGSEA. The CDR3 is 13 amino acids. CDR3 DNA: TGCAGCGTTCTAGCGGGGGGGGCTGATACGCAGTATTTT. Protein sequence: CSVLAGGADTQYF.